This T cell receptor (beta chain) was profiled in a study of cytotoxic CD8 clonotypes in ibrutinib-treated CLL. Across the whole study: Outcomes included some 25 partial and 2 complete responses; after median roughly six years, 14 stayed remitted and 12 progressed. Notes on the study in general: Clonality increased with ibrutinib response but returned toward baseline at progression. Public clonotypes, rarely seen, contracted or held steady on treatment.

This clone has a count of ten or more. Its cognate antigen is unknown. Germline V CDR1 and CDR2: SGHNT, YYREEE (reference sequence). The CDR3 totals 16 residues. V was pared by 0 bases and J by 3 bases, with 13 bases between. About 2 micrograms of genomic DNA came from cryopreserved PBMCs for TCR beta libraries. Assay: immunoSEQ multiplex PCR; the TCRdb copy retains only in-frame clones and omits some. The sample has 50,000 to 70,000 clones, nearly 55% seen once. The V and J genes are TRBV5-4 and TRBJ2-4, with D maybe TRBD2 (5 bases). The origin of this receptor is a human donor with chronic lymphocytic leukemia. Source: PBMCs, taken at disease progression, from a patient treated with ibrutinib. As DNA, the CDR3 is TGTGCCAGCAGCTTGGCCCGGGGTGCAGACAAAAACATTCAGTACTTC. Its protein is CASSLARGADKNIQYF.